Described below is a single T cell receptor (beta chain) sequence and its context. Donors were grouped by their self-reported clinical history. The CDR3 contains 14 residues. With 3 bases clipped from V and 8 bases from J, the junction kept 8 bases outside the gene matches. Germline V gene lookup returns CDR1 SGHRS and CDR2 YFSETQ. The sample belongs to a study of blood T cell repertoires in COVID-19. Overall study: In Cohort 3, a recovered donor had either two negative PCRs, clearance, or symptom resolution. Sources were T cells, B-cell-depleted T cells, or PBMCs; the material itself was cDNA or gDNA.

The table came from immunoSEQ multiplex PCR; TCRdb's copy has only in-frame clones and leaves some out. Among approximately 360,000 clones listed, about 90% were seen once. The clonotype comes from a man aged 40-55 years in a cohort exposed to, infected with or recovered from COVID-19 (not recorded which). Sequencing was done on a sample of PBMCs or T cells enriched from blood (not recorded which). The chain combines TRBV5-1 with TRBJ1-2; 9 nucleotides line up with TRBD1. The CDR3 DNA reads as TGCGCCAGCAGCTCCGGGACAGGGTTAGGGGGCTACACCTTC. Amino acid sequence: CASSSGTGLGGYTF. Using reference TRBV5-1 and TRBJ1-2 for the parts outside the CDR3, the full variable domain is KAGVTQTPRYLIKTRGQQVTLSCSPISGHRSVSWYQQTPGQGLQFLFEYFSETQRNKGNFPGRFSGRQFSNSRSEMNVSTLELGDSALYLCASSSGTGLGGYTFGSGTRLTVV.